The 27 T cell receptor beta chains reported below all come from one sample, sequenced in a study of memory CD8 T cells in hepatitis C reinfection. Time point described: late/post reinfection, 12 to 24 weeks after detection. No in vitro expansion preceded TCR sequencing of the sorted cells. The assay was immunoSEQ multiplex PCR, and TCRdb's table has in-frame clones only and misses some. This sample has 4,800 or so clones, with about nine tenths found just once. Source material: naive CD8+ T cells sorted from blood. The receptors come from a man between 45 and 60 years old with hepatitis C virus infection.

The chain links TRBV29-1 to TRBJ2-6; 10 positions match TRBD1. The CDR3 is 17 amino acids. V was clipped by 6 bases and J by 0 bases; unmatched bases: 8. The germline V gene encodes CDR1 SQVTM and CDR2 ANQGSEA. CDR3 nucleotide sequence: TGCAGCGTCGCGGGGACAGGGGATTACTCTGGGGCCAACGTCCTGACTTTC. Its translation: CSVAGTGDYSGANVLTF.

The rearrangement links TRBV7-3 to TRBJ2-1, with 9 bases identical to TRBD2. This CDR3 contains 15 residues. Germline trimming cut 5 bases from V and 6 bases from J; bases unmatched to any gene: 8. Germline lookup yields CDR1 SGHTA and CDR2 FQGTGA. Here the CDR3 DNA reads TGTGCCAGCAGCCCCCATGCGGGAGGGGCCAATGAGCAGTTCTTC. Translated, it gives CASSPHAGGANEQFF.

The rearrangement uses TRBV27 and TRBJ2-3; TRBD1 agrees at 12 bases. The ends lost 3 bases at V and 4 bases at J; junction bases unmatched: 5. This CDR3 is built from 16 residues. Germline lookup yields CDR1 MNHEY and CDR2 SMNVEV (reference sequence). For the CDR3, the DNA is TGTGCCAGCAGTTTCGGGACAGGGGGCGTTCCAGATACGCAGTATTTT. Amino acid sequence: CASSFGTGGVPDTQYF.

CDR3 coding DNA: TGTGCCAGCGGGACTAGAGCCGCAGATACGCAGTATTTT. Translating gives CASGTRAADTQYF. The rearrangement links TRBV7-8 to TRBJ2-3; 8 nucleotides line up with TRBD2. This CDR3 is built from 13 residues. The V and J ends lost 8 bases and 4 bases, in that order; junction bases with no gene match: 5. Germline CDR1 reads SGHVS; CDR2 reads FQNEAQ.

The genes are TRBV30 and TRBJ1-4; the match to TRBD1 covers 8 bases. Germline CDR1 reads GTSNPN; CDR2 reads SVGIG (reference sequence). The V and J ends lost 1 base and 7 bases, in that order; junction bases with no gene match: 5. This CDR3 comprises 14 residues. The CDR3 reads CAWSAGTGPEKLFF. CDR3 bases: TGTGCCTGGAGTGCCGGGACAGGCCCTGAAAAACTGTTTTTT.

The V gene is TRBV27, the J gene TRBJ1-1; no firm D call. CDR3 length: 13 residues. Deletions cut 2 bases from V and 1 base from J, with 5 bases between. Looked up from germline, CDR1 is MNHEY and CDR2 is SMNVEV (reference sequence). This CDR3 reads CASSLGPNTEAFF. The CDR3 nucleotides are TGTGCCAGCAGTTTAGGCCCGAACACTGAAGCTTTCTTT.

The CDR3 DNA sequence: TGTGCCAGCAAGGATTGGACAGGGGGGATGGAAAAACTGTTTTTT. Translating it yields CASKDWTGGMEKLFF. The chain links TRBV6-1 to TRBJ1-4; the match to TRBD1 covers 10 bases. V lost 7 bases and J lost 8; bases outside the gene matches: 10. CDR1 is MNHNS, CDR2 SASEGT, per germline. This CDR3 region has 15 residues.

This clone has just one count. The V and J genes are TRBV6-5 and TRBJ2-7; the match to TRBD2 covers 15 bases. The length of the CDR3 is 15 residues. V gave up 6 bases and J gave up 5 bases; unmatched junction bases: 5. Germline lookup yields CDR1 MNHEY and CDR2 SVGAGI. CDR3 sequence: CASRRGLAGGHEQYF. The CDR3, as DNA: TGTGCCAGCAGGCGGGGACTAGCGGGAGGCCACGAGCAGTACTTC.

The sample holds a few counts of this clone. This rearrangement joins TRBV11-3 to TRBJ1-2, with 7 bases aligning to TRBD1. The germline V gene has CDR1 SGHNT and CDR2 YENEEA. CDR3 length: 17 amino acids. The V and J ends lost 0 bases and 8 bases, in that order; junction bases with no gene match: 15. The CDR3 sequence is CASSLDLKQGGAGGYTF. CDR3 in DNA: TGTGCCAGCAGCTTAGACCTAAAACAAGGGGGCGCTGGAGGCTACACCTTC.

The chain employs TRBV19 and TRBJ2-3, with TRBD2 as a possible D gene (7 bases). CDR3 size: 15 residues. Germline-derived CDR1 and CDR2 are LNHDA and SQIVND (reference sequence). Trimming took off 0 bases at V and 4 bases at J, with 11 bases between the two ends. CDR3 amino acids: CASSIEGGRPDTQYF. CDR3 in DNA: TGTGCCAGTAGTATAGAGGGGGGGCGCCCAGATACGCAGTATTTT.

The rearrangement uses TRBV27 and TRBJ2-2; 7 bases map to TRBD1. The CDR3 sequence is 14 residues long. Germline-derived CDR1 and CDR2 are MNHEY and SMNVEV (reference sequence). The V and J ends lost 4 bases and 4 bases, in that order; junction bases with no gene match: 3. This CDR3 is CASSYGTATGELFF. The DNA of the CDR3 is TGTGCCAGCAGTTATGGGACAGCCACCGGGGAGCTGTTTTTT.

The chain couples TRBV9 to TRBJ2-7, with D possibly matching TRBD2 (6 bases). Germline CDR1 and CDR2: SGDLS and YYNGEE. V lost 0 bases and J 0 bases, leaving 10 bases between the germline ends. CDR3 size: 15 residues. The CDR3 loop reads CASSVGSGRSYEQYF. The CDR3 DNA follows: TGTGCCAGCAGCGTAGGGAGCGGGCGCTCCTACGAGCAGTACTTC.

The chain carries TRBV7-6 and TRBJ2-1; TRBD2 agrees at 8 bases. The V segment lost 1 base and the J segment 0 bases; nucleotides outside the gene matches: 5. Per germline, CDR1 SGHVS and CDR2 FNYEAQ. The CDR3 is 17 amino acids. CDR3 DNA sequence: TGTGCCAGCAGCTTAGAGGTAGCGGGAAGCTCCTACAATGAGCAGTTCTTC. It yields the protein CASSLEVAGSSYNEQFF.

The V gene is TRBV11-2, the J gene TRBJ2-7; D is perhaps TRBD1 (7 bases). Germline V CDR1 and CDR2: SGHAT, FQNNGV. The CDR3 has 14 amino acids. Trimming left V 4 bases short and J 2 bases short, with 12 bases between. CDR3 coding DNA: TGTGCCAGCAGCTCAGGGGGGATAGCCTACGAGCAGTACTTC. Translation gives CASSSGGIAYEQYF.

This chain uses TRBV6-5 with TRBJ2-5, with 7 bases fitting TRBD1. The CDR3 spans 16 residues. With V trimmed by 0 bases and J by 4 bases, 8 bases remained unmatched. The V gene's germline CDR1 is MNHEY and CDR2 SVGAGI. The CDR3 region is CASSYSPPGQSETQYF. The CDR3, as DNA: TGTGCCAGCAGTTACTCCCCACCGGGACAGTCAGAGACCCAGTACTTC.

This clone came up once. The rearrangement links TRBV10-1 to TRBJ2-1; a possible D gene is TRBD2 (7 bases). Per germline, CDR1 WNHNN and CDR2 SYGVQD (reference sequence). V was clipped by 6 bases and J by 9 bases, with 12 bases between them. CDR3 size: 12 residues. This CDR3 reads CASRGASGEQFF. The CDR3 DNA follows: TGCGCCAGCAGGGGGGCTAGCGGTGAGCAGTTCTTC.

Concerning this clone itself: Additional DNA sequences in this sample encode the identical CDR3. This sequence joins TRBV27 and TRBJ2-1, with 10 bases aligning to TRBD2. Unmatched junction bases numbered 1, after V lost 5 bases and J lost 0 bases. This CDR3 region has 15 residues. CDR1 and CDR2 (germline): MNHEY, SMNVEV (reference sequence). The CDR3 region has the DNA TGTGCCAGCAGTCCTAGCGGGAGCTCCTACAATGAGCAGTTCTTC. Protein product: CASSPSGSSYNEQFF.

This chain links TRBV7-8 with TRBJ2-1; D is unresolved. Trimming cost V 3 bases and J 5 bases, with 8 bases left between them. Germline CDR1 reads SGHVS; CDR2 reads FQNEAQ. This CDR3 is built from 13 residues. Here the CDR3 DNA reads TGTGCCAGCAGCTTGACACGTAACAATGAGCAGTTCTTC. Encoded protein: CASSLTRNNEQFF.

The V call is TRBV28, the J call TRBJ2-5; 7 nucleotides agree with TRBD1. The length of the CDR3 is 13 residues. Looked up from germline, CDR1 is MDHEN and CDR2 is SYDVKM. V lost 8 bases, J lost 5 bases, and 8 bases stayed unmatched. The CDR3 DNA is TGTGCCAGCCGTCGACAGGGTGAGGAGACCCAGTACTTC. This sequence encodes CASRRQGEETQYF.

V is TRBV27 and J is TRBJ1-1; D remains ambiguous. Germline lookup yields CDR1 MNHEY and CDR2 SMNVEV (reference sequence). Trimming removed 3 bases at V and 1 base at J, with 6 bases between. The CDR3 is 13 residues long. The CDR3 nucleotides read TGTGCCAGCAGTTTTGGCCCGAACACTGAAGCTTTCTTT. As protein: CASSFGPNTEAFF.

The chain uses TRBV2 and TRBJ2-2; 7 positions match TRBD2. Germline V gene data show CDR1 as SNHLY and CDR2 as FYNNEI. This CDR3 region has 18 residues. The V segment lost 0 bases and the J segment 4 bases; nucleotides outside the gene matches: 11. The CDR3 DNA reads as TGTGCCAGCAGTGAAGCCGGGGCGGGAGTATCTATCACCGGGGAGCTGTTTTTT. Its translation is CASSEAGAGVSITGELFF.

The V gene is TRBV10-3, the J gene TRBJ2-7, with TRBD1 identical over 7 bases. CDR3 length: 15 residues. The V and J ends lost 2 bases and 3 bases, in that order; junction bases with no gene match: 7. The germline V gene encodes CDR1 ENHRY and CDR2 SYGVKD. Here the CDR3 reads CAISEPTGINYEQYF. CDR3 nucleotide sequence: TGTGCCATCAGTGAGCCGACAGGGATTAACTACGAGCAGTACTTC.

This clone was recorded only once. V and J are TRBV11-2 and TRBJ2-7; the match to TRBD2 covers 11 bases. Germline CDR1 is SGHAT and CDR2 is FQNNGV. With V trimmed by 6 bases and J by 0 bases, 10 bases remained unmatched. The length of the CDR3 is 17 residues. CDR3 bases: TGTGCCAGCAGGCAGACTGCCGGGACTAGCGGCTCCTACGAGCAGTACTTC. Translation: CASRQTAGTSGSYEQYF.

The V call is TRBV27, the J call TRBJ1-1, with 9 bases aligning to TRBD1. V lost 6 bases, J lost 5 bases, and 7 bases stayed unmatched. The germline gives CDR1 MNHEY, CDR2 SMNVEV (reference sequence). This CDR3 has 14 amino acids. The CDR3 here is CASRDDRGITEAFF. The CDR3 DNA reads TGTGCCAGCAGGGACGACAGGGGGATAACTGAAGCTTTCTTT.

The rearrangement links TRBV10-3 to TRBJ2-1; D not resolved. This CDR3 comprises 13 residues. The V and J ends lost 6 bases and 6 bases respectively, with 12 bases between them. Germline V lookup: CDR1 ENHRY, CDR2 SYGVKD. The DNA for the CDR3 is TGTGCCATCAGCCCGACTCCGCGCAATGAGCAGTTCTTC. This codes for CAISPTPRNEQFF.

The count of this clone is one. V gene TRBV7-9 combines with J gene TRBJ1-1; D might be TRBD1 (5 bases). V lost 5 bases and J 7 bases, leaving 14 bases between the germline ends. Germline lookup yields CDR1 SEHNR and CDR2 FQNEAQ (reference sequence). The CDR3 is 13 amino acids. CDR3 in amino acids: CASSPGGFFEAFF. In DNA, the CDR3 is TGTGCCAGCAGCCCCGGGGGATTTTTTGAAGCTTTCTTT.

As DNA, the CDR3 is TGTGCCAGCAGTTCCGGACAGGGGCATCAGCCCCAGCATTTT. This sequence encodes CASSSGQGHQPQHF. The chain links TRBV6-5 to TRBJ1-5, with TRBD1 matching over 9 bases. CDR1 is MNHEY and CDR2 is SVGAGI in the germline V gene. The CDR3 runs to 14 residues. V lost 4 bases, J lost 5 bases, and 3 bases stayed unmatched.